The clone carrying this T cell receptor (beta chain) was observed many times. The V gene's germline CDR1 is SGHTA and CDR2 FQGNSA. V shed 0 bases and J shed 2 bases, with 2 bases lying between them. The CDR3 sequence is 13 residues long. In TCRdb, the RT-PCR reads were re-called with MiXCR into one record per CDR3 protein. Here the sample spans hundreds of thousands of distinct CDR3 sequences, around 14% being singletons. V usage is TRBV7-2 and J usage is TRBJ1-3; no clear D gene. Sequencing input: memory CD4+ T cells from blood. The TCR originated in a female donor in good health, serving as a healthy control. The CDR3 DNA reads TGTGCCAGCAGCTTAGCACCTGGAAACACCATATATTTT. This codes for CASSLAPGNTIYF. The whole variable domain, filled in from reference TRBV7-2 and TRBJ1-3, reads GAGVSQSPSNKVTEKGKDVELRCDPISGHTALYWYRQSLGQGLEFLIYFQGNSAPDKSGLPSDRFSAERTGGSVSTLTIQRTQQEDSAVYLCASSLAPGNTIYFGEGSWLTVV.